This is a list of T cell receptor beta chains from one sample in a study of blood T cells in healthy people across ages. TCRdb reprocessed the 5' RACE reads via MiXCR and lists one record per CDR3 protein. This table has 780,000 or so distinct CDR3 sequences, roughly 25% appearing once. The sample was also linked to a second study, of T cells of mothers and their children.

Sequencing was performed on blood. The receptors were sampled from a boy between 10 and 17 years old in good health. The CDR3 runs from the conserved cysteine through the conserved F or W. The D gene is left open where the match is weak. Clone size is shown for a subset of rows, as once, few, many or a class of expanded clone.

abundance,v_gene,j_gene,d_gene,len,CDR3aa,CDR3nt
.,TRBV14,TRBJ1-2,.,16,CASSPRWIKGGGGYTF,TGTGCCAGCAGCCCGCGATGGATAAAGGGGGGTGGCGGCTACACCTTC
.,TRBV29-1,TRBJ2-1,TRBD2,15,CSVGLRLAGANEQFF,TGCAGCGTTGGCTTAAGACTAGCGGGAGCTAATGAGCAGTTCTTC
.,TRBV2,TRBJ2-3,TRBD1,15,CASSETDRATDTQYF,TGTGCCAGCAGTGAAACGGACAGGGCCACAGATACGCAGTATTTT
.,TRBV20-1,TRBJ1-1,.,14,CSAREGSQNTEAFF,TGCAGTGCTAGAGAAGGCAGCCAAAACACTGAAGCTTTCTTT
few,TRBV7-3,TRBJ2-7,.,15,CASSQADGPSYEQYF,TGTGCCAGCAGCCAAGCGGACGGCCCATCCTACGAGCAGTACTTC
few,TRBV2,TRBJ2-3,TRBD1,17,CASSRTGRPSNADTQYF,TGTGCCAGCAGTAGGACAGGTCGGCCCTCTAACGCAGATACGCAGTATTTT
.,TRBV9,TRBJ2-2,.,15,CASSPTIGEIGELFF,TGTGCCAGCAGCCCTACTATCGGGGAGATCGGGGAGCTGTTTTTT
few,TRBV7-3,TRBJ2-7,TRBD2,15,CASSPGLAGAAEQYF,TGTGCCAGCAGCCCGGGACTAGCGGGAGCGGCTGAGCAGTACTTC
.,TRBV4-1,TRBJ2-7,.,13,CASSQAPSREQYF,TGCGCCAGCAGCCAAGCTCCCAGTAGGGAGCAGTACTTC
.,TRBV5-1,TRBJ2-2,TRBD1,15,CASSQRTGNTGELFF,TGCGCCAGCAGCCAACGGACAGGGAACACCGGGGAGCTGTTTTTT
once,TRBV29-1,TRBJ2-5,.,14,CSVGPRGPEETQYF,TGCAGCGTTGGCCCCAGAGGGCCAGAAGAGACCCAGTACTTC